The 14 T cell receptor beta chains listed next were all sequenced from one sample in a study of T cell repertoires in cytomegalovirus infection. TCRdb processed the reads anew with MiXCR; each CDR3 protein has one entry. The table has over 250,000 distinct CDR3 sequences, approximately 22% seen once; the top ten hold roughly a fifth. These receptors are not linked to any known antigen. This sample comprised cultured PBMCs, obtained from culture after CMV antigen stimulation. These receptors all come from a human donor in good health (CMV status not recorded). Some clones in this sample may be carry-over from other donors' samples.

Note on this clonotype: One end of the junction does not line up with germline, which may come from a read error. The chain carries TRBV10-2 and TRBJ1-2, with D unclear. The CDR3 runs to 13 residues. Germline V gives CDR1 WSHSY, CDR2 SAAADI. The chain's CDR3 is CASTDTGNYGHTF. Written as DNA, the CDR3 is TGCGCCAGTACTGACACGGGGAACTATGGCCACACCTTC.

The J gene is TRBJ1-5, the V gene TRBV19; D unclear. The germline V gene encodes CDR1 LNHDA and CDR2 SQIVND (reference sequence). This CDR3 is built from 14 residues. V gave up 0 bases and J gave up 2 bases, with 5 bases separating them. CDR3 in DNA: TGTGCCAGTAGTATAGATGGTCGCAATCAGCCCCAGCATTTT. It specifies CASSIDGRNQPQHF.

DNA for the CDR3: TGTGCCAGCAGACCCAGAGCCGGGACTCAGGTTCGGGATACGCAGTATTTT. As protein: CASRPRAGTQVRDTQYF. This sequence joins TRBV7-2 and TRBJ2-3, with TRBD2 as a possible D gene (6 bases). Germline-derived CDR1 and CDR2 are SGHTA and FQGNSA. Between the trimmed V and J ends, which lost 6 bases and 6 bases, there was a span of 25 bases. The length of the CDR3 is 17 residues.

This clonotype was seen only a few times. The chain is built from TRBV28 and TRBJ1-2, with D maybe TRBD1 (6 bases). The germline V gene encodes CDR1 MDHEN and CDR2 SYDVKM. The V gene lost 6 bases and the J gene lost 1 base, with 18 bases spanning the gap. This CDR3 contains 16 residues. CDR3 coding DNA: TGTGCCAGCAGCCCCCCGGACAGAATCCATAACTATGGCTACACCTTC. This sequence encodes CASSPPDRIHNYGYTF.

The V and J genes are TRBV6-2 or TRBV6-3 and TRBJ2-1; D perhaps matches TRBD2 (7 bases). The ends were cut back, 6 bases at V and 6 bases at J, with 24 bases in the middle. The CDR3 covers 17 residues. Germline CDR1 MNHEY, CDR2 SVGEGT. CDR3 DNA sequence: TGTGCCAGCAGAGGGGGGCTGACTAGCAGCAGTCCCAATGAGCAGTTCTTC. Translating it yields CASRGGLTSSSPNEQFF.

This clonotype was counted ten times or more. V gene TRBV7-2 combines with J gene TRBJ2-3; 7 positions match TRBD2. V lost 2 bases and J lost 0; bases outside the gene matches: 5. Germline V gives CDR1 SGHTA, CDR2 FQGNSA. The CDR3 has 16 residues. Here the CDR3 DNA reads TGTGCCAGCAGCTTAAACGGCGGGAGTAGCACAGATACGCAGTATTTT. Its translation: CASSLNGGSSTDTQYF.

The gene calls are TRBV19 and TRBJ2-2, with D possibly TRBD2 on 5 matching bases. Trimming took off 5 bases at V and 6 bases at J, with 10 bases between the two ends. Germline CDR1 LNHDA, CDR2 SQIVND (reference sequence). This CDR3 comprises 13 residues. The CDR3: CASSLGVAGELFF. The DNA of the CDR3 is TGTGCCAGTAGTCTCGGGGTCGCCGGGGAGCTGTTTTTT.

The CDR3 loop reads CASSFEVTGELFF. In DNA, the CDR3 is TGTGCCAGCAGTTTTGAGGTCACCGGGGAGCTGTTTTTT. The chain uses TRBV12-3 or TRBV12-4 and TRBJ2-2; D remains ambiguous. The CDR3 is made up of 13 amino acids. V was clipped by 3 bases and J by 4 bases, with 6 bases between them.

This clonotype occurred many times. The CDR3 coding sequence is TGTGCCAGCAGCTTAGTGGAGGGGAGCGGCTACACCTTC. Its protein is CASSLVEGSGYTF. The genes are TRBV7-9 and TRBJ1-2; possible D gene TRBD1, 5 bases. Germline V lookup: CDR1 SEHNR, CDR2 FQNEAQ (reference sequence). CDR3 length: 13 amino acids. V was pared by 1 base and J by 8 bases, with 11 bases between. The variable domain in full, completed from reference TRBV7-9 and TRBJ1-2, reads DTGVSQNPRHKITKRGQNVTFRCDPISEHNRLYWYRQTLGQGPEFLTYFQNEAQLEKSRLLSDRFSAERPKGSFSTLEIQRTEQGDSAMYLCASSLVEGSGYTFGSGTRLTVV.

The V gene is TRBV18, the J gene TRBJ1-1; no clear D gene. CDR3 size: 15 residues. V shed 4 bases and J shed 2 bases, with 14 bases lying between them. Germline V gives CDR1 KGHSH, CDR2 LQKENI. Here the CDR3 reads CASSRVKDFNTEAFF. The CDR3 DNA follows: TGTGCCAGCTCACGGGTCAAGGACTTCAACACTGAAGCTTTCTTT.

This clonotype was counted between two and nine times. The rearrangement uses TRBV7-9 and TRBJ2-5; D gene ambiguous. The CDR3 length is 13 residues. The ends were cut back, 2 bases at V and 3 bases at J, with 7 bases in the middle. From germline, CDR1 is SEHNR and CDR2 FQNEAQ (reference sequence). CDR3 region: CASSLRAEETQYF. The CDR3 nucleotides are TGTGCCAGCAGCTTAAGGGCAGAAGAGACCCAGTACTTC.

This clonotype was seen a few times. This rearrangement joins TRBV27 to TRBJ2-1; TRBD2 aligns across 7 bases. The length of the CDR3 is 17 residues. CDR1 is MNHEY, CDR2 SMNVEV, per germline (reference sequence). After removal of 2 bases from V and 9 bases from J, the junction contained 16 bases not matched to a gene. CDR3 protein: CASSLNVAGYRSGEQFF. The CDR3 region has the DNA TGTGCCAGCAGTTTAAATGTAGCGGGCTACCGAAGCGGTGAGCAGTTCTTC.

This clonotype came up many times. This chain joins TRBV11-2 and TRBJ1-1; tentatively, D is TRBD1 (5 bases). There are 16 residues in the CDR3. The germline V and J ends were trimmed by 5 bases and 0 bases, with 16 bases remaining between them. Germline CDR1 is SGHAT and CDR2 is FQNNGV. CDR3 nucleotides: TGTGCCAGCAGCCCGCAGGGTTGGGTTCTGAACACTGAAGCTTTCTTT. Residues: CASSPQGWVLNTEAFF.

This clonotype was found many times. The chain combines TRBV24-1 with TRBJ2-1, with 7 bases identical to TRBD2. This CDR3 is 17 amino acids long. Germline assignment: CDR1 KGHDR and CDR2 SFDVKD. With V trimmed by 0 bases and J by 9 bases, 13 bases remained unmatched. The CDR3 sequence is CATSDLRTGVREGEQFF. The CDR3 DNA follows: TGTGCCACCAGTGATTTGCGGACGGGAGTAAGGGAGGGTGAGCAGTTCTTC.